Following are 3 T cell receptor beta chains from one sample sequenced in a study of T cells in Graves' hyperthyroidism and ophthalmopathy. The source material, RNA transcripts, was used to amplify TCR beta CDR3 regions. With the HTBI primer set, the TCR CDR3 went through a first round of RT-PCR. TCRdb itself ran the multiplex PCR reads through MiXCR, one entry per CDR3 protein. The sample lists some 570,000 distinct CDR3 sequences; approximately 14% were seen once. The sequenced sample consisted of blood. Receptor source: a woman younger than 30 with Graves' ophthalmopathy.

There are many counts of this clonotype. The V and J genes are TRBV20-1 and TRBJ2-7; D may match TRBD1 or TRBD2 (5 bases each). Germline values: CDR1 DFQATT, CDR2 SNEGSKA (reference sequence). V was cut by 3 bases and J by 1 base, with 19 bases left in between. The CDR3 has 16 amino acids. CDR3 sequence (DNA): TGCAGTGCTAGGGCGATGGGGTGGGACGTATCCTACGAGCAGTACTTC. This encodes CSARAMGWDVSYEQYF.

This chain links TRBV20-1 with TRBJ1-1; 11 bases line up with TRBD1. Germline lookup yields CDR1 DFQATT and CDR2 SNEGSKA (reference sequence). V lost 3 bases and J lost 5; bases outside the gene matches: 5. The CDR3 totals 14 residues. CDR3 DNA sequence: TGCAGTGCTAGGGACAGGGGGCTTGGAACTGAAGCTTTCTTT. It translates to CSARDRGLGTEAFF.

This clonotype showed up many times. V and J are TRBV12-3 or TRBV12-4 and TRBJ2-3, with D possibly being TRBD1 (6 bases). Trimming left V 7 bases short and J 3 bases short, with 20 bases between. This CDR3 spans 16 amino acids. For the CDR3, the DNA is TGTGCCAGCAAAAACAGGGTCCCCAAGCAAACAGATACGCAGTATTTT. It is translated as CASKNRVPKQTDTQYF.